This T cell receptor (beta chain) derives from a study of blood T cell repertoires in COVID-19. All enrollees were roughly 18 to 100 years old and from 20 to 25 US areas. In assigning cohorts, the study relied on participant-reported clinical history. In Cohort 3, a recovered donor had either two negative PCRs, clearance, or symptom resolution. TCRdb's table, derived via immunoSEQ multiplex PCR, lists solely in-frame clones and lacks some. This table has hundreds of thousands of clones, over 75% appearing once. Germline trimming cut 2 bases from V and 5 bases from J; bases unmatched to any gene: 5. The CDR3 sequence is 14 residues long. Germline CDR1 and CDR2: SGHNT and YYREEE (reference sequence).

The sample consisted of PBMCs or T cells enriched from blood (not recorded which). This receptor was taken from a man aged 35-49 years who had recovered from COVID-19. This chain connects TRBV5-4 to TRBJ2-5, with 8 positions matching TRBD1. The CDR3 here is CASSFRTGPETQYF. CDR3 sequence (DNA): TGTGCCAGCAGCTTTCGGACAGGGCCGGAGACCCAGTACTTC.